Listed below are T cell receptor beta chains from one sample, sequenced in a study of CD8 T cells in Susac syndrome. MiXCR was run by TCRdb on the immunoSEQ multiplex PCR reads, yielding one entry per CDR3 protein. The table includes about 200,000 distinct CDR3 sequences, roughly 95% detected once. The source material was CD4+ T cells from PBMCs. Receptors originate from a human donor with multiple sclerosis. The CDR3 runs from the conserved cysteine through the conserved F or W. Fields, in order: V gene, D gene, clone size, J gene, CDR3 protein, CDR3 DNA. D genes are given only for firm matches. Clone size is not always given. Where it is, it says once, few, many or a class for expanded clones.

v_gene: TRBV6-1
d_gene: -
abundance: -
j_gene: TRBJ1-5
CDR3aa: CASTAGWDQPQHF
CDR3nt: TGTGCCAGCACAGCAGGGTGGGATCAGCCCCAGCATTTT

v_gene: TRBV20-1
d_gene: TRBD1
abundance: -
j_gene: TRBJ2-7
CDR3aa: CSASGQGSEQYF
CDR3nt: TGCAGTGCCAGCGGACAGGGGAGCGAGCAGTACTTC

v_gene: TRBV7-2
d_gene: -
abundance: once
j_gene: TRBJ1-3
CDR3aa: CASSLHRVGNTIYF
CDR3nt: TGTGCCAGCAGCTTACACAGGGTTGGAAACACCATATATTTT

v_gene: TRBV2
d_gene: TRBD1
abundance: -
j_gene: TRBJ2-2
CDR3aa: CASSDLGDRGSTGELFF
CDR3nt: TGTGCCAGCAGTGATTTGGGGGACAGGGGAAGTACCGGGGAGCTGTTTTTT

v_gene: TRBV27
d_gene: -
abundance: -
j_gene: TRBJ1-5
CDR3aa: CASSLTGTYNQPQHF
CDR3nt: TGTGCCAGCAGTTTAACCGGGACGTACAATCAGCCCCAGCATTTT

v_gene: TRBV20-1
d_gene: -
abundance: -
j_gene: TRBJ1-5
CDR3aa: CSARLGRNQPQHF
CDR3nt: TGCAGTGCCAGACTAGGGCGCAATCAGCCCCAGCATTTT

v_gene: TRBV15
d_gene: TRBD1
abundance: -
j_gene: TRBJ2-7
CDR3aa: CATSREDRGGYEQYF
CDR3nt: TGTGCCACCAGCAGAGAGGACAGGGGAGGCTACGAGCAGTACTTC

v_gene: TRBV30
d_gene: -
abundance: -
j_gene: TRBJ2-7
CDR3aa: CAWSEGISYEQYF
CDR3nt: TGTGCCTGGAGTGAGGGAATCTCCTACGAGCAGTACTTC

v_gene: TRBV30
d_gene: -
abundance: -
j_gene: TRBJ1-6
CDR3aa: CAWSLRQAGRNSPLHF
CDR3nt: TGTGCCTGGAGTCTCCGACAGGCTGGTAGGAATTCACCCCTCCACTTT

v_gene: TRBV19
d_gene: TRBD1
abundance: -
j_gene: TRBJ2-1
CDR3aa: CASSMGQGGEQFF
CDR3nt: TGTGCCAGTAGTATGGGACAGGGCGGGGAGCAGTTCTTC

v_gene: TRBV7-9
d_gene: TRBD1
abundance: -
j_gene: TRBJ1-5
CDR3aa: CASSHSRGQINQPQHF
CDR3nt: TGTGCCAGCAGCCACTCCCGGGGACAGATCAATCAGCCCCAGCATTTT

v_gene: TRBV30
d_gene: TRBD2
abundance: -
j_gene: TRBJ2-3
CDR3aa: CAWSRFSGGSTDTQYF
CDR3nt: TGTGCCTGGAGTAGGTTTAGCGGGGGAAGCACAGATACGCAGTATTTT

v_gene: TRBV13
d_gene: TRBD2
abundance: -
j_gene: TRBJ2-7
CDR3aa: CASRPRAGVTYEQYF
CDR3nt: TGTGCCAGCAGACCCAGAGCGGGGGTCACCTACGAGCAGTACTTC

v_gene: TRBV11-2
d_gene: TRBD2
abundance: once
j_gene: TRBJ2-1
CDR3aa: CASIPRLAGSYNEQFF
CDR3nt: TGTGCCAGCATCCCAAGGCTAGCGGGTTCCTACAATGAGCAGTTCTTC

v_gene: TRBV5-1
d_gene: -
abundance: once
j_gene: TRBJ2-4
CDR3aa: CASSLDAGNIQYF
CDR3nt: TGCGCCAGCAGCTTGGATGCCGGGAACATTCAGTACTTC

v_gene: TRBV29-1
d_gene: -
abundance: -
j_gene: TRBJ2-7
CDR3aa: CSVEGGDGYEQYF
CDR3nt: TGCAGCGTCGAGGGAGGAGATGGCTACGAGCAGTACTTC

v_gene: TRBV5-6
d_gene: -
abundance: -
j_gene: TRBJ1-1
CDR3aa: CASSRGRGTEAFF
CDR3nt: TGTGCCAGCAGCCGAGGGAGGGGGACTGAAGCTTTCTTT

v_gene: TRBV3-1
d_gene: TRBD1
abundance: once
j_gene: TRBJ2-7
CDR3aa: CASSQGTGDHEQYF
CDR3nt: TGTGCCAGCAGCCAAGGGACAGGGGACCACGAGCAGTACTTC

v_gene: TRBV5-6
d_gene: TRBD1
abundance: -
j_gene: TRBJ2-6
CDR3aa: CASSSQFSTGSSGANVLIF
CDR3nt: TGTGCCAGCAGCTCACAATTCTCGACAGGGAGTTCTGGGGCCAACGTCCTGATTTTC

v_gene: TRBV4-2
d_gene: -
abundance: -
j_gene: TRBJ2-3
CDR3aa: CASSQEFADTQYF
CDR3nt: TGTGCCAGCAGCCAAGAGTTTGCAGATACGCAGTATTTT

v_gene: TRBV2
d_gene: TRBD2
abundance: -
j_gene: TRBJ2-1
CDR3aa: CASTRTGGTGEQFF
CDR3nt: TGTGCCAGCACCCGAACGGGGGGGACTGGTGAGCAGTTCTTC

v_gene: TRBV29-1
d_gene: -
abundance: -
j_gene: TRBJ2-7
CDR3aa: CSALRIRKTYEQYF
CDR3nt: TGCAGCGCCTTGCGAATCAGGAAGACTTACGAGCAGTACTTC

v_gene: TRBV12-3/TRBV12-4
d_gene: TRBD1
abundance: -
j_gene: TRBJ2-7
CDR3aa: CASTPGQGYYEQYF
CDR3nt: TGTGCCAGCACCCCGGGACAGGGCTACTACGAGCAGTACTTC

v_gene: TRBV12-3/TRBV12-4
d_gene: TRBD2
abundance: -
j_gene: TRBJ2-3
CDR3aa: CASSFGFGDTSGSSTDTQYF
CDR3nt: TGTGCCAGCAGTTTCGGGTTTGGGGATACTAGCGGTTCAAGCACAGATACGCAGTATTTT

v_gene: TRBV4-3
d_gene: TRBD1
abundance: -
j_gene: TRBJ1-2
CDR3aa: CASSQGQGLGYTF
CDR3nt: TGCGCCAGCAGCCAAGGACAGGGTTTAGGCTACACCTTC

v_gene: TRBV23-1
d_gene: -
abundance: -
j_gene: TRBJ2-5
CDR3aa: CARQGGRETQYF
CDR3nt: TGCGCCAGGCAGGGGGGGCGGGAGACCCAGTACTTC

v_gene: TRBV5-1
d_gene: -
abundance: -
j_gene: TRBJ2-3
CDR3aa: CASSLLFSGSTDTQYF
CDR3nt: TGCGCCAGCAGCTTGCTATTTAGCGGTAGCACAGATACGCAGTATTTT

v_gene: TRBV12-3/TRBV12-4
d_gene: TRBD1
abundance: -
j_gene: TRBJ2-3
CDR3aa: CASRQGRRSTQYF
CDR3nt: TGTGCCAGTCGACAGGGTCGGAGGAGTACGCAGTATTTT

v_gene: TRBV3-1
d_gene: -
abundance: -
j_gene: TRBJ2-1
CDR3aa: CASSHGRDEQFF
CDR3nt: TGTGCCAGCAGCCACGGACGGGATGAGCAGTTCTTC

v_gene: TRBV12-3/TRBV12-4
d_gene: -
abundance: -
j_gene: TRBJ2-2
CDR3aa: CASSRGPDNTGELFF
CDR3nt: TGTGCCAGCAGCCGCGGGCCGGACAACACCGGGGAGCTGTTTTTT

v_gene: TRBV5-6
d_gene: -
abundance: -
j_gene: TRBJ2-5
CDR3aa: CASSLYMGETQYF
CDR3nt: TGTGCCAGCAGCTTGTACATGGGGGAGACCCAGTACTTC

v_gene: TRBV29-1
d_gene: TRBD1
abundance: -
j_gene: TRBJ1-5
CDR3aa: CSVKDRGRFQPQHF
CDR3nt: TGCAGCGTTAAAGACAGGGGGCGGTTTCAGCCCCAGCATTTT

v_gene: TRBV3-1
d_gene: -
abundance: once
j_gene: TRBJ2-7
CDR3aa: CASSQTPWWRGPSYEQYF
CDR3nt: TGTGCCAGCAGCCAAACGCCTTGGTGGCGGGGGCCCTCCTACGAGCAGTACTTC

v_gene: TRBV24-1
d_gene: TRBD2
abundance: -
j_gene: TRBJ2-1
CDR3aa: CATSDASGGLYNEQFF
CDR3nt: TGTGCCACCAGTGATGCTAGCGGGGGGCTGTACAATGAGCAGTTCTTC

v_gene: TRBV20-1
d_gene: -
abundance: -
j_gene: TRBJ1-5
CDR3aa: CSASSQGDQPQHF
CDR3nt: TGCAGTGCTAGTTCTCAGGGTGATCAGCCCCAGCATTTT

v_gene: TRBV5-1
d_gene: -
abundance: -
j_gene: TRBJ1-1
CDR3aa: CASSREGNTEAFF
CDR3nt: TGCGCCAGCAGTAGGGAGGGTAACACTGAAGCTTTCTTT

v_gene: TRBV7-9
d_gene: -
abundance: once
j_gene: TRBJ2-7
CDR3aa: CASSSPRAYYEQYF
CDR3nt: TGTGCCAGCAGCTCCCCGCGGGCATACTACGAGCAGTACTTC

v_gene: TRBV6-6
d_gene: -
abundance: -
j_gene: TRBJ2-7
CDR3aa: CASSYPQTEQYF
CDR3nt: TGTGCCAGCAGTTACCCACAGACTGAGCAGTACTTC